The 13 T cell receptor beta chains given below trace back to one sample, sequenced in a study of blood T cell repertoires in COVID-19. Here immunoSEQ multiplex PCR was the method, and the copy in TCRdb shows in-frame clones only, minus some. The table lists 280,000 or so clones, just under 90% of them singletons, with roughly 2.9% in the top ten. The specimen sequenced was PBMCs or T cells enriched from blood (not recorded which). These receptors originate from a woman aged 50 to 60 who had been exposed to COVID-19.

This chain connects TRBV5-1 to TRBJ2-1; TRBD2 agrees at 12 bases. Germline loops: CDR1 SGHRS, CDR2 YFSETQ. J gave up 6 bases and V 0 bases, and 7 bases lay outside the gene matches. The CDR3 extends over 17 amino acids. CDR3 sequence: CASSLELAGGPTNEQFF. DNA for the CDR3: TGCGCCAGCAGCTTGGAGCTAGCGGGGGGGCCTACCAATGAGCAGTTCTTC. Full variable domain (missing parts from reference TRBV5-1 and TRBJ2-1): KAGVTQTPRYLIKTRGQQVTLSCSPISGHRSVSWYQQTPGQGLQFLFEYFSETQRNKGNFPGRFSGRQFSNSRSEMNVSTLELGDSALYLCASSLELAGGPTNEQFFGPGTRLTVL.

The V and J genes are TRBV6-1 and TRBJ1-1, with no clear D. Germline CDR1 is MNHNS and CDR2 is SASEGT. V dropped 3 bases and J dropped 8 bases, with 13 bases sitting between them. The CDR3 sequence is 13 residues long. The DNA for the CDR3 is TGTGCCAGCAGTGACCGGTCAGGCCCCGAAGCTTTCTTT. Amino acid sequence: CASSDRSGPEAFF.

This clone was recorded only once. CDR3 region: CASSLRVPGQGIFYEQYF. CDR3 in DNA: TGTGCCAGCAGCCTAAGGGTACCGGGACAGGGAATTTTCTACGAGCAGTACTTC. The chain has TRBV27 and TRBJ2-7; 9 nucleotides line up with TRBD1. CDR3 length equals 18 residues. Germline CDR1 reads MNHEY; CDR2 reads SMNVEV (reference sequence). V shed 6 bases, J shed 3 bases, and the junction held 18 bases outside the gene matches.

This clone was detected once. V gene TRBV19 combines with J gene TRBJ1-2, with 9 bases aligning to TRBD1. The J segment lost 5 bases and the V segment lost 6 bases, leaving 4 bases of the junction unmatched. The CDR3 loop spans 13 amino acids. Germline lookup yields CDR1 LNHDA and CDR2 SQIVND (reference sequence). The CDR3 DNA is TGTGCCAGTAGGGGGACAGGGAATTATGGCTACACCTTC. Protein: CASRGTGNYGYTF.

This clone was found once. This chain joins TRBV28 and TRBJ1-3; TRBD1 agrees at 8 bases. The CDR3 loop spans 15 amino acids. J was trimmed by 3 bases and V by 5 bases; bases with no gene match: 6. CDR1 and CDR2 from the germline V gene are MDHEN and SYDVKM. CDR3 amino acids: CASSAGQAVGNTIYF. DNA of the CDR3: TGTGCCAGCAGTGCGGGACAGGCTGTTGGAAACACCATATATTTT.

This sequence joins TRBV28 and TRBJ1-5, with a weak D call TRBD1 (6 bases). This CDR3 has 17 residues. V lost 6 bases and J lost 4, with 22 bases in between. Germline V gene lookup returns CDR1 MDHEN and CDR2 SYDVKM. The CDR3, as DNA: TGTGCCAGCAGGGAATCTGGGGGCATTCTGAAAAATCAGCCCCAGCATTTT. Translation: CASRESGGILKNQPQHF.

The chain has TRBV10-3 and TRBJ1-1; D gene uncertain. Trimming pared 6 bases from V and 3 bases from J, leaving 5 bases between. The CDR3 is 11 amino acids. Germline CDR1 ENHRY, CDR2 SYGVKD. CDR3 sequence (DNA): TGTGCCATCAGGCGGGACACTGAAGCTTTCTTT. This encodes CAIRRDTEAFF.

The rearrangement joins TRBV5-1 to TRBJ1-1, with 8 positions matching TRBD1. In germline, CDR1 is SGHRS, CDR2 YFSETQ. V lost 4 bases to trimming and J lost 1 base; unmatched junction nucleotides: 9. This CDR3 is built from 16 residues. The chain's CDR3 is CASSPHSGTGNTEAFF. CDR3 bases: TGCGCCAGCAGCCCGCACTCTGGGACAGGGAACACTGAAGCTTTCTTT.

This sequence joins TRBV19 and TRBJ1-4; D is ambiguous. The V and J ends lost 11 bases and 14 bases respectively, with 27 bases between them. Per the germline V gene, CDR1 is LNHDA and CDR2 is SQIVND (reference sequence). The CDR3 is made up of 14 amino acids. The CDR3 sequence: CAPSFLLRPGNLFF. The DNA for the CDR3 is TGTGCCCCCAGTTTTTTGCTGCGCCCGGGGAATCTGTTTTTT. The whole variable domain, remainder taken from reference TRBV19 and TRBJ1-4, is DGGITQSPKYLFRKEGQNVTLSCEQNLNHDAMYWYRQDPGQGLRLIYYSQIVNDFQKGDIAEGYSVSREKKESFPLTVTSAQKNPTAFYLCAPSFLLRPGNLFFGSGTQLSVL.

The chain links TRBV27 to TRBJ2-3; TRBD2 is a possible D gene (6 bases). Germline V lookup: CDR1 MNHEY, CDR2 SMNVEV (reference sequence). The CDR3 consists of 15 residues. V was pared by 2 bases and J by 3 bases, with 12 bases between. The DNA of the CDR3 is TGTGCCAGCAGTTTACGGCTAGGAGGGACAGATACGCAGTATTTT. Protein: CASSLRLGGTDTQYF.

The chain joins TRBV28 to TRBJ2-3; 10 bases are a match to TRBD1. The length of the CDR3 is 19 residues. The germline gives CDR1 MDHEN, CDR2 SYDVKM. J was trimmed by 1 base and V by 3 bases; bases with no gene match: 13. The CDR3 DNA follows: TGTGCCAGCAGTTTCCAGACAGGGGGCGCCGAGGAGGGCACAGATACGCAGTATTTT. Encoded protein: CASSFQTGGAEEGTDTQYF.

This chain links TRBV25-1 with TRBJ2-7, with 8 positions matching TRBD1. CDR1 and CDR2 (germline): MGHDK, SYGVNS. The trim removed 4 bases at V and 2 bases at J, leaving 4 bases unmatched. The CDR3 is made up of 14 amino acids. CDR3 nucleotide sequence: TGTGCCAGCAGTGCCCGACAGGGGCCCTACGAGCAGTACTTC. It translates to CASSARQGPYEQYF.

DNA of the CDR3: TGTGCCAGCTCACCACTCGGGACAGGGGTCACCGGGGAGCTGTTTTTT. It is translated as CASSPLGTGVTGELFF. The rearrangement uses TRBV18 and TRBJ2-2; 10 bases line up with TRBD1. With 1 base clipped from V and 4 bases from J, the junction kept 3 bases outside the gene matches. The germline V gene has CDR1 KGHSH and CDR2 LQKENI. The CDR3 sequence is 16 residues long.